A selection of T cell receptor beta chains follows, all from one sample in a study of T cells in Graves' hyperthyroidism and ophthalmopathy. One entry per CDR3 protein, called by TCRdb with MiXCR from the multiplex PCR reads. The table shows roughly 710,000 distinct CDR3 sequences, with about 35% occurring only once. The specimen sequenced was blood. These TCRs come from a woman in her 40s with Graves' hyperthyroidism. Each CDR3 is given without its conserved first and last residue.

CDR3 protein: ASRGQVNSPLH
V gene: TRBV10-2
J gene: TRBJ1-6

CDR3 protein: ATTGGPYEQY
V gene: TRBV7-2
J gene: TRBJ2-7

CDR3 protein: ASSYGAGGDTGELF
V gene: TRBV6-5
J gene: TRBJ2-2

CDR3 protein: ASSLEVATQGTQY
V gene: TRBV11-2
J gene: TRBJ2-5

CDR3 protein: AISQSSQRRPGNQPQH
V gene: TRBV10-3
J gene: TRBJ1-5

CDR3 protein: ATKAGGLETQY
V gene: TRBV10-3
J gene: TRBJ2-5

CDR3 protein: ASSPKDEAF
V gene: TRBV7-9
J gene: TRBJ1-1

CDR3 protein: ASSVDREGHEAF
V gene: TRBV9
J gene: TRBJ1-1

CDR3 protein: SVGAGGLNTEAF
V gene: TRBV29-1
J gene: TRBJ1-1

CDR3 protein: SVVEELNTEAF
V gene: TRBV29-1
J gene: TRBJ1-1

CDR3 protein: ASSFVMQDEAF
V gene: TRBV12-3/TRBV12-4
J gene: TRBJ1-1

CDR3 protein: ASSSTRDTYEQY
V gene: TRBV12-3/TRBV12-4
J gene: TRBJ2-7

CDR3 protein: ASSQEGTGEAETQY
V gene: TRBV4-3
J gene: TRBJ2-5

CDR3 protein: ASSSLPRALSGANVLT
V gene: TRBV7-6
J gene: TRBJ2-6

CDR3 protein: ASRRDHLMNTEAF
V gene: TRBV6-5
J gene: TRBJ1-1

CDR3 protein: ASSLGPGTAQVEAF
V gene: TRBV5-1
J gene: TRBJ1-1

CDR3 protein: ASSFFGNTIY
V gene: TRBV7-2
J gene: TRBJ1-3

CDR3 protein: ASSQAGGRQPQH
V gene: TRBV4-1
J gene: TRBJ1-5

CDR3 protein: ASSGRDKPGNTIY
V gene: TRBV9
J gene: TRBJ1-3

CDR3 protein: ASSLGQASYGYT
V gene: TRBV5-1
J gene: TRBJ1-2

CDR3 protein: ASSIEGNRGHSSYGYT
V gene: TRBV19
J gene: TRBJ1-2

CDR3 protein: ASSVAEAGNRGYT
V gene: TRBV9
J gene: TRBJ1-2

CDR3 protein: ASSLGAGWNQETQY
V gene: TRBV5-6
J gene: TRBJ2-5

CDR3 protein: AISEADRVYEQY
V gene: TRBV10-3
J gene: TRBJ2-7

CDR3 protein: ASSPGQGIESSPLH
V gene: TRBV11-2
J gene: TRBJ1-6

CDR3 protein: SVDDGVGHT
V gene: TRBV29-1
J gene: TRBJ1-2

CDR3 protein: ASSFDQGPLH
V gene: TRBV7-9
J gene: TRBJ1-6

CDR3 protein: ASSQEPYQPQH
V gene: TRBV4-3
J gene: TRBJ1-5

CDR3 protein: ASSDRDRDGELF
V gene: TRBV10-2
J gene: TRBJ2-2